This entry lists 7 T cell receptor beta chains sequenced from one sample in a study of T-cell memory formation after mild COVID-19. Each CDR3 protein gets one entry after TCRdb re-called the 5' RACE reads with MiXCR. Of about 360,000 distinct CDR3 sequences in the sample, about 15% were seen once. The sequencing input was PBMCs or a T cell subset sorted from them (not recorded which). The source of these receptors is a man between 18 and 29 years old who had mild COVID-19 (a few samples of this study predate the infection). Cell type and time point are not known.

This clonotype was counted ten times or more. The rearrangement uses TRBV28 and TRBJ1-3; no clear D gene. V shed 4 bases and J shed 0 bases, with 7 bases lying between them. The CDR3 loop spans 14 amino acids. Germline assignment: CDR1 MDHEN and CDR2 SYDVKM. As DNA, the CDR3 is TGTGCCAGCAGTTACTTAGCCTCTGGAAACACCATATATTTT. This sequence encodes CASSYLASGNTIYF.

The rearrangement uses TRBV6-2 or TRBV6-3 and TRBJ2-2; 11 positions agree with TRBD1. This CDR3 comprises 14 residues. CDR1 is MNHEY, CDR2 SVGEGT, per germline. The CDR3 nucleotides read TGTGCTGCCGAGGGACAGGGGGTTCCCGGGGAGCTGTTTTTT. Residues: CAAEGQGVPGELFF.

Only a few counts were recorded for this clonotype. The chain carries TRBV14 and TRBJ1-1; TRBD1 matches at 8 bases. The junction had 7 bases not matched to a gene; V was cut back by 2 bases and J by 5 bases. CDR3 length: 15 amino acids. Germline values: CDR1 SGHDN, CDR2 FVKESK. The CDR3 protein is CASSQQGALGTEAFF. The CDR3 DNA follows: TGTGCCAGCAGCCAACAGGGGGCATTGGGAACTGAAGCTTTCTTT.

The CDR3 bases are TGTGCCAGCAGTGACGGACGGAACCCCTACGAGCAGTACTTC. Its translation is CASSDGRNPYEQYF. The rearrangement joins TRBV2 to TRBJ2-7, with D unresolved. CDR3 length equals 14 residues. Per germline, CDR1 SNHLY and CDR2 FYNNEI. V was cut by 3 bases and J by 2 bases, with 11 bases left in between.

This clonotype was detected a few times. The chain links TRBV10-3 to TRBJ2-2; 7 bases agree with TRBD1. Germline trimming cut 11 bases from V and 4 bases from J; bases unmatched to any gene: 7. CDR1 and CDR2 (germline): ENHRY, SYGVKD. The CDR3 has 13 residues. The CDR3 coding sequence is TGTGCCTCCGGTCCAGGGGGCACCGGGGAGCTGTTTTTT. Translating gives CASGPGGTGELFF.

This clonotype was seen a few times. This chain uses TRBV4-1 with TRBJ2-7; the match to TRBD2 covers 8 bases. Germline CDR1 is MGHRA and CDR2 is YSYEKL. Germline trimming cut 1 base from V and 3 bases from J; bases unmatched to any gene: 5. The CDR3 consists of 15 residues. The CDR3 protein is CASSQAIGGVYEQYV. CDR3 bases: TGCGCCAGCAGCCAAGCTATCGGGGGGGTCTACGAGCAGTACGTC.

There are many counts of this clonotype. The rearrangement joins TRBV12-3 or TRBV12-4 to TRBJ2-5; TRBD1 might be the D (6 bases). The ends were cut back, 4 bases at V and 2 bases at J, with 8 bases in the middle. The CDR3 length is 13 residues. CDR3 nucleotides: TGTGCCAGCAGTTGGGACACACAAGAGACCCAGTACTTC. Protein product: CASSWDTQETQYF.